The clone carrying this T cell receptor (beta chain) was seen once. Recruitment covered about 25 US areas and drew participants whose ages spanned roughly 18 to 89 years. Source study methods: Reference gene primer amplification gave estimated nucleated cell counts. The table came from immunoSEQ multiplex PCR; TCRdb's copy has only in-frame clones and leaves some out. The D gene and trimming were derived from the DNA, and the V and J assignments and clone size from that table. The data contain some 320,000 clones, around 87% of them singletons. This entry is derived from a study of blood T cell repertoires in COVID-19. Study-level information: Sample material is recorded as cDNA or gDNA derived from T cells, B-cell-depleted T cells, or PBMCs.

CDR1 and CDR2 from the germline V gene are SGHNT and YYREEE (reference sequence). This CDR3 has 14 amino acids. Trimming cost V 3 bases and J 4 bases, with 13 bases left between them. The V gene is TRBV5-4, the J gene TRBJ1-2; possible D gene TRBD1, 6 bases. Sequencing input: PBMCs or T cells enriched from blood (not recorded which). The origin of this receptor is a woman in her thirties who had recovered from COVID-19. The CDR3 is CASSYFGQPYGYTF. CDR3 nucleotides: TGTGCCAGCAGCTATTTTGGACAGCCCTATGGCTACACCTTC.